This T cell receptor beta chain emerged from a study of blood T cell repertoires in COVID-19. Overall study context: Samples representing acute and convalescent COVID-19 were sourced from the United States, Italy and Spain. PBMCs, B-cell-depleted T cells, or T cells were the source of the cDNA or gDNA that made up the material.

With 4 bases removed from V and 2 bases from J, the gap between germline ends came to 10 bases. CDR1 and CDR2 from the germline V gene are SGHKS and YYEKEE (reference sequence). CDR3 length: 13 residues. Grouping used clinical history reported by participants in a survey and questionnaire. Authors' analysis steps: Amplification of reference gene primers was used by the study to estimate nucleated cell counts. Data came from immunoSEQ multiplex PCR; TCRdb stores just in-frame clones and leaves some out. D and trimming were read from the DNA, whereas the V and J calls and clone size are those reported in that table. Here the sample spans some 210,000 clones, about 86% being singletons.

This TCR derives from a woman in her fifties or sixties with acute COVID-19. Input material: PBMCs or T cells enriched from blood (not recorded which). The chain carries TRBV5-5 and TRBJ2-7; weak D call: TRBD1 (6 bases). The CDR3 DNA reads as TGTGCCAGCAGCCGGGACACCCCCTACGAGCAGTACTTC. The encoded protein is CASSRDTPYEQYF. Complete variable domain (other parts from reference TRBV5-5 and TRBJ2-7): DAGVTQSPTHLIKTRGQQVTLRCSPISGHKSVSWYQQVLGQGPQFIFQYYEKEERGRGNFPDRFSARQFPNYSSELNVNALLLGDSALYLCASSRDTPYEQYFGPGTRLTVT.